These 23 T cell receptor beta chains originate from one sample sequenced in a study of shared clonotypes between healthy human individuals. Assay: immunoSEQ multiplex PCR; the TCRdb copy retains only in-frame clones and omits some. The sample has some 2,000,000 clones; approximately 96% are singletons. The sequencing input was naive CD4+ T cells sorted from blood. Subset indicated: CD45RA+ positively selected. The receptors here all came from a man aged 18 to 30 in good health.

Points on this clone: The sample contains more than one DNA sequence encoding this CDR3. V and J are TRBV30 and TRBJ2-3; the D gene is possibly TRBD1 (6 bases). This CDR3 is 14 amino acids long. CDR1 GTSNPN and CDR2 SVGIG come from the germline V gene (reference sequence). Trimming pared 0 bases from V and 1 base from J, leaving 8 bases between. In DNA form, the CDR3 reads TGTGCCTGGAGTGTACAGGGAGGCACAGATACGCAGTATTTT. Translation: CAWSVQGGTDTQYF.

J is TRBJ1-5 and V is TRBV27; TRBD1 matches 8 bases. From germline, CDR1 is MNHEY and CDR2 SMNVEV (reference sequence). Trimming took 8 bases from V and 1 from J; bases not matched to a gene: 7. This CDR3 contains 15 residues. CDR3 amino acids: CASQRQGASNQPQHF. The CDR3 DNA is TGTGCCAGCCAGCGCCAGGGGGCAAGCAATCAGCCCCAGCATTTT.

The genes are TRBV5-1 and TRBJ2-1; 9 bases fit TRBD1. The CDR3 extends over 14 amino acids. The V gene's germline CDR1 is SGHRS and CDR2 YFSETQ. Trimming at V came to 4 bases and at J to 6 bases, leaving 5 bases not matched to a gene. CDR3 sequence (DNA): TGCGCCAGCAGCGGGACAGGGCTGGGCAATGAGCAGTTCTTC. Residues: CASSGTGLGNEQFF.

The V and J genes are TRBV4-1 and TRBJ2-7; D unresolved. This CDR3 is 16 amino acids long. Trimming stripped 1 base from V and 3 bases from J, with 16 bases between. CDR1 and CDR2 (germline): MGHRA, YSYEKL. The CDR3 spells CASSQVLTVTLYEQYF. The CDR3 nucleotides read TGCGCCAGCAGCCAAGTTCTAACCGTAACCCTCTACGAGCAGTACTTC.

The chain couples TRBV30 to TRBJ1-1; 9 bases match TRBD1. J was trimmed by 4 bases and V by 4 bases; bases with no gene match: 4. Germline loops: CDR1 GTSNPN, CDR2 SVGIG (reference sequence). This CDR3 is built from 13 residues. This CDR3 is CAWNGQGSTEAFF. DNA of the CDR3: TGTGCCTGGAATGGACAGGGGAGCACTGAAGCTTTCTTT.

The chain combines TRBV5-1 with TRBJ2-7, with 7 bases identical to TRBD1. The V gene end was trimmed by 1 base and the J gene end by 2 bases; junction bases not matched to a gene: 6. Germline V CDR1 and CDR2: SGHRS, YFSETQ. CDR3 size: 15 residues. CDR3 in amino acids: CASSLTGTVTYEQYF. CDR3 in DNA: TGCGCCAGCAGCTTGACGGGGACAGTCACCTACGAGCAGTACTTC.

Worth noting for this clone: At one end, the junction sequence differs from germline, possibly due to a read error. The gene calls are TRBV7-7 and TRBJ2-3; no definite D call. The CDR3 sequence is 15 residues long. Germline lookup yields CDR1 SSHAT and CDR2 FNYEAQ (reference sequence). Here the CDR3 reads CASSAKPGGTDTQYF. In DNA form, the CDR3 reads TGTGCTAGCAGCGCAAAACCCGGTGGCACAGATACGCAGTATTTT.

The chain combines TRBV2 with TRBJ2-7, with TRBD1 matching 10 bases. Germline values: CDR1 SNHLY, CDR2 FYNNEI. There are 13 residues in the CDR3. The trim removed 8 bases at V and 3 bases at J, leaving 4 bases unmatched. The CDR3 DNA follows: TGTGCCAGCGACCGGGACAGGGGCTACGAGCAGTACTTC. It specifies CASDRDRGYEQYF. Supplemented by reference TRBV2 and TRBJ2-7, the full variable domain reads EPEVTQTPSHQVTQMGQEVILRCVPISNHLYFYWYRQILGQKVEFLVSFYNNEISEKSEIFDDQFSVERPDGSNFTLKIRSTKLEDSAMYFCASDRDRGYEQYFGPGTRLTVT.

The chain carries TRBV4-1 and TRBJ1-6; D may be TRBD1 (5 bases). V lost 10 bases and J lost 10, with 17 bases in between. The length of the CDR3 is 13 residues. CDR1 is MGHRA, CDR2 YSYEKL, per germline. CDR3 sequence (DNA): TGCGCCACCCCTCGGGGCAGGCGATCACCCCTCCACTTT. Translated: CATPRGRRSPLHF.

With regard to this clone: Distinct nucleotide sequences in the sample also encode this CDR3. The genes are TRBV9 and TRBJ1-6, with 8 bases identical to TRBD1. This CDR3 contains 15 residues. Germline-derived CDR1 and CDR2 are SGDLS and YYNGEE. Losses at the gene ends were 4 bases for V and 7 bases for J; bases not matched to a gene: 7. CDR3 in DNA: TGTGCCAGCAGCCCTCGGACAGGGTGGAATTCACCCCTCCACTTT. Amino acid sequence: CASSPRTGWNSPLHF.

V is TRBV18 and J is TRBJ1-4, with D unresolved. V lost 5 bases to trimming and J lost 6 bases, with 16 bases between them. Germline V gene lookup returns CDR1 KGHSH and CDR2 LQKENI. CDR3 length equals 15 residues. Here the CDR3 reads CASSGSDFSHEKLFF. CDR3 in DNA: TGTGCCAGCTCAGGATCCGACTTCAGCCATGAAAAACTGTTTTTT.

The chain recombines TRBV10-1 with TRBJ2-3; D may match TRBD1 or TRBD2 (5 bases each). The ends were cut back, 0 bases at V and 6 bases at J, with 13 bases in the middle. The CDR3 loop spans 15 amino acids. From germline, CDR1 is WNHNN and CDR2 SYGVQD (reference sequence). The CDR3 DNA follows: TGCGCCAGCAGTGAGTCGGGGACGGCTGACGATACGCAGTATTTT. It is translated as CASSESGTADDTQYF.

This rearrangement joins TRBV7-9 to TRBJ2-7; 7 bases match TRBD1. Per germline, CDR1 SEHNR and CDR2 FQNEAQ (reference sequence). The CDR3 consists of 16 residues. V shed 5 bases and J 4 bases; nucleotides not matched to a gene: 14. CDR3 protein: CASSAWTGANGYEQYF. CDR3 nucleotides: TGTGCCAGCAGCGCGTGGACAGGTGCTAATGGATACGAGCAGTACTTC.

The chain recombines TRBV7-2 with TRBJ1-2; no definite D call. Germline CDR1 and CDR2: SGHTA and FQGNSA. Trimming removed 1 base from V and 0 bases from J, with 9 bases in between. CDR3 length: 15 residues. The CDR3 protein is CASSLEGITNYGYTF. The CDR3 DNA follows: TGTGCCAGCAGCTTAGAGGGTATTACTAACTATGGCTACACCTTC.

The CDR3 DNA sequence: TGTGCCAGCAGTGAAAGGACAGCCACAGATACGCAGTATTTT. Translating gives CASSERTATDTQYF. The chain uses TRBV6-1 and TRBJ2-3; D possibly corresponds to TRBD1 (6 bases). Trimming shortened V by 2 bases and J by 2 bases, and 8 bases separated the two germline ends. CDR3 length: 14 amino acids. Germline values: CDR1 MNHNS, CDR2 SASEGT.

This clone was detected once. Additional DNA sequences in this sample encode the identical CDR3. V is TRBV28 and J is TRBJ2-7, with 9 positions matching TRBD2. V shed 5 bases and J 2 bases; nucleotides not matched to a gene: 7. Germline lookup yields CDR1 MDHEN and CDR2 SYDVKM. The CDR3 is made up of 15 amino acids. CDR3 sequence: CASSPYSGSTYEQYF. The CDR3 bases are TGTGCCAGCAGTCCGTATAGCGGGAGCACCTACGAGCAGTACTTC.

This sequence joins TRBV5-1 and TRBJ2-2, with no clear D. The germline V gene has CDR1 SGHRS and CDR2 YFSETQ. This CDR3 comprises 18 residues. V was pared by 1 base and J by 2 bases, with 18 bases between. CDR3 nucleotide sequence: TGCGCCAGCAGCTTGCTCCCCAATGACGCGTTCAACACCGGGGAGCTGTTTTTT. It is translated as CASSLLPNDAFNTGELFF.

The chain recombines TRBV10-1 with TRBJ1-3; the D gene is possibly TRBD1 (6 bases). Germline lookup yields CDR1 WNHNN and CDR2 SYGVQD (reference sequence). This CDR3 contains 14 residues. V was pared by 3 bases and J by 2 bases, with 8 bases between. CDR3: CASSDEGAGNTIYF. In DNA, the CDR3 is TGCGCCAGCAGTGATGAGGGGGCTGGAAACACCATATATTTT.

This clone was observed a single time. The chain couples TRBV5-5 to TRBJ1-1; perhaps TRBD1 as D (5 bases). The CDR3 loop spans 14 amino acids. V was cut by 1 base and J by 4 bases, with 11 bases left in between. In germline, CDR1 is SGHKS, CDR2 YYEKEE (reference sequence). The CDR3: CASSLRGLGTEAFF. The DNA for the CDR3 is TGTGCCAGCAGCTTGAGGGGATTGGGCACTGAAGCTTTCTTT.

The chain joins TRBV5-1 to TRBJ1-1; D ambiguous. Per the germline V gene, CDR1 is SGHRS and CDR2 is YFSETQ. The CDR3 covers 15 residues. Trimming removed 0 bases from V and 2 bases from J, with 11 bases in between. CDR3 in amino acids: CASSLATGVNTEAFF. The CDR3 region has the DNA TGCGCCAGCAGCTTGGCAACCGGGGTTAACACTGAAGCTTTCTTT.

V and J are TRBV28 and TRBJ1-6, with D uncertain. The CDR3 length is 16 residues. Germline values: CDR1 MDHEN, CDR2 SYDVKM. The ends were cut back, 1 base at V and 7 bases at J, with 14 bases in the middle. CDR3 residues: CASSLYGKSGNSPLHF. DNA of the CDR3: TGTGCCAGCAGTTTATATGGCAAGTCAGGAAATTCACCCCTCCACTTT.

The rearrangement joins TRBV5-1 to TRBJ2-3, with D possibly matching TRBD1 (6 bases). CDR3 length: 16 residues. From germline, CDR1 is SGHRS and CDR2 YFSETQ. The V end lost 2 bases, the J end lost 2 bases, and 15 bases lay between the germline ends. For the CDR3, the DNA is TGCGCCAGCAGCTTACGTGGGGGCCTCTCCACAGATACGCAGTATTTT. This gives the protein CASSLRGGLSTDTQYF.

V gene TRBV4-3 combines with J gene TRBJ2-6; D gene uncertain. With 1 base removed from V and 6 bases from J, the gap between germline ends came to 7 bases. CDR1 is LGHNA and CDR2 is YSLEER in the germline V gene. This CDR3 spans 14 amino acids. Here the CDR3 DNA reads TGCGCCAGCAGCCAAGCTAGGGAGGCCAACGTCCTGACTTTC. Translation gives CASSQAREANVLTF.